The 25 T cell receptor beta chains below all came from one sample that was sequenced in a study of blood T cell repertoires in COVID-19. Generated by immunoSEQ multiplex PCR, the TCRdb table keeps only in-frame clones and is missing some. The sample carries over 150,000 clones, approximately 88% recorded once. Sequencing input: peripheral blood. These receptors originate from a man aged 18 to 30 with active or convalescent COVID-19.

In regard to this clone: A read error may produce the germline difference seen at one junction end. The rearrangement joins TRBV18 to TRBJ2-6; no reliable D call. The CDR3 is made up of 15 amino acids. Germline values: CDR1 KGHSH, CDR2 LQKENI. CDR3 in DNA: TGTGCCAGCTCGCCACAGAGCTCTGGGGCCAACGTCCTGACTTTC. Translated, it gives CASSPQSSGANVLTF.

V gene TRBV2 combines with J gene TRBJ2-3; 14 positions match TRBD2. V lost 9 bases and J lost 2; bases outside the gene matches: 7. Germline V gene sequence: CDR1 SNHLY, CDR2 FYNNEI. There are 16 residues in the CDR3. The CDR3 nucleotides read TGTGCCAGAGGGACTAGCGGGGGCCTTATCACAGATACGCAGTATTTT. It encodes CARGTSGGLITDTQYF.

J is TRBJ2-7 and V is TRBV9; D is perhaps TRBD2 (5 bases). This CDR3 region has 12 residues. Germline V gene sequence: CDR1 SGDLS, CDR2 YYNGEE. The V and J ends lost 10 bases and 3 bases respectively, with 14 bases between them. CDR3 nucleotides: TGTGCCGTCAACAGCGGCCTCTACGAGCAGTACTTC. Its protein product is CAVNSGLYEQYF.

The genes are TRBV7-9 and TRBJ2-7, with D perhaps matching TRBD1 (8 bases). Trimming cost V 4 bases and J 5 bases, with 18 bases left between them. CDR1 is SEHNR and CDR2 is FQNEAQ in the germline V gene (reference sequence). The CDR3 covers 15 residues. The CDR3 bases are TGTGCCAGCAGCTCCACAGGGGGGGAGTCCCACGAGCAGTACTTC. The encoded protein is CASSSTGGESHEQYF.

The chain employs TRBV29-1 and TRBJ2-5, with D possibly matching TRBD2 (6 bases). Trimming removed 3 bases from V and 4 bases from J, with 9 bases in between. This CDR3 has 12 amino acids. CDR1 and CDR2 (germline): SQVTM, ANQGSEA. CDR3 loop: CSVDAGRETQYF. CDR3 nucleotides: TGCAGCGTTGACGCGGGAAGAGAGACCCAGTACTTC. The entire variable domain, with the rest obtained from reference TRBV29-1 and TRBJ2-5, is as follows: SAVISQKPSRDICQRGTSLTIQCQVDSQVTMMFWYRQQPGQSLTLIATANQGSEATYESGFVIDKFPISRPNLTFSTLTVSNMSPEDSSIYLCSVDAGRETQYFGPGTRLLVL.

The chain employs TRBV19 and TRBJ2-7, with 8 positions matching TRBD1. The V gene end was trimmed by 3 bases and the J gene end by 4 bases; junction bases not matched to a gene: 5. The CDR3 covers 14 residues. Germline lookup yields CDR1 LNHDA and CDR2 SQIVND (reference sequence). CDR3 sequence reads: CASSIDRGGYEQYF. The CDR3 nucleotides read TGTGCCAGTAGTATTGACAGGGGTGGGTACGAGCAGTACTTC.

The chain links TRBV3-1 (or the pseudogene TRBV3-2) to TRBJ2-7; D is uncertain. This CDR3 has 15 residues. Per the germline V gene, CDR1 is LGHDT and CDR2 is YNNKEL (reference sequence). The germline V and J ends were trimmed by 4 bases and 7 bases, with 20 bases remaining between them. CDR3 nucleotides: TGTGCCAGCAGCCTACTCGGAGCTAGAACTACGGAGCAGTACTTC. It translates to CASSLLGARTTEQYF.

V and J are TRBV5-8 and TRBJ2-7; 7 bases align to TRBD1. Germline CDR1 and CDR2: SGHTS and YDEGEE. This CDR3 is 16 amino acids long. The V gene end was trimmed by 2 bases and the J gene end by 0 bases; junction bases not matched to a gene: 8. The CDR3 spells CASSLLTGISSYEQYF. The CDR3 region has the DNA TGTGCCAGCAGCTTACTGACAGGGATCAGCTCCTACGAGCAGTACTTC.

The gene calls are TRBV9 and TRBJ2-6; D perhaps matches TRBD2 (7 bases). The CDR3 extends over 17 amino acids. V lost 0 bases, J lost 0 bases, and 10 bases lay in between. Looked up from germline, CDR1 is SGDLS and CDR2 is YYNGEE. CDR3 nucleotide sequence: TGTGCCAGCAGCGTAGAGGGGGGGGCCTCTGGGGCCAACGTCCTGACTTTC. Amino acids: CASSVEGGASGANVLTF. Together with reference TRBV9 and TRBJ2-6, the CDR3 gives the full variable domain: DSGVTQTPKHLITATGQRVTLRCSPRSGDLSVYWYQQSLDQGLQFLIQYYNGEERAKGNILERFSAQQFPDLHSELNLSSLELGDSALYFCASSVEGGASGANVLTFGAGSRLTVL.

This chain uses TRBV9 with TRBJ2-3; 10 nucleotides align to TRBD2. V was pared by 4 bases and J by 2 bases, with 4 bases of the junction left unmatched. This CDR3 region has 15 residues. Germline values: CDR1 SGDLS, CDR2 YYNGEE. The CDR3 protein is CASSQRGGHTDTQYF. CDR3 DNA sequence: TGTGCCAGCAGCCAGCGGGGGGGCCACACAGATACGCAGTATTTT.

The sample holds one count of this clone. This chain links TRBV6-6 with TRBJ2-7, with D unresolved. V lost 5 bases and J 3 bases, leaving 20 bases between the germline ends. The CDR3 loop spans 16 amino acids. Germline CDR1 reads MNHNY; CDR2 reads SVGAGI (reference sequence). The CDR3 nucleotides read TGTGCCAGCAGTAACCCCTTAGTATTGTCGGTCTACGAGCAGTACTTC. This codes for CASSNPLVLSVYEQYF.

The chain has TRBV5-5 and TRBJ1-2; D gene uncertain. The CDR3 covers 13 residues. Deletions cut 0 bases from V and 3 bases from J, with 6 bases between. The germline V gene has CDR1 SGHKS and CDR2 YYEKEE (reference sequence). In DNA, the CDR3 is TGTGCCAGCAGCTTGGAACGGTACTATGGCTACACCTTC. As protein: CASSLERYYGYTF. Based on the CDR3 plus reference TRBV5-5 and TRBJ1-2, the full variable domain is DAGVTQSPTHLIKTRGQQVTLRCSPISGHKSVSWYQQVLGQGPQFIFQYYEKEERGRGNFPDRFSARQFPNYSSELNVNALLLGDSALYLCASSLERYYGYTFGSGTRLTVV.

CDR3 sequence: CASSYAGTENTEAFF. In DNA, the CDR3 is TGTGCCAGCAGTTATGCCGGGACAGAGAACACTGAAGCTTTCTTT. The genes are TRBV6-6 and TRBJ1-1; 7 nucleotides agree with TRBD1. CDR1 MNHNY and CDR2 SVGAGI come from the germline V gene (reference sequence). V lost 3 bases, J lost 1 base, and 5 bases stayed unmatched. The CDR3 has 15 residues.

The CDR3 region is CASRGQGARGYTF. The CDR3 coding sequence is TGTGCCAGCAGGGGACAGGGGGCGCGGGGCTACACCTTC. This chain joins TRBV2 and TRBJ1-2, with TRBD1 identical over 12 bases. The V segment lost 6 bases and the J segment 8 bases; nucleotides outside the gene matches: 4. This CDR3 comprises 13 residues. Germline-derived CDR1 and CDR2 are SNHLY and FYNNEI.

The chain joins TRBV6-5 to TRBJ1-2; TRBD1 might be the D (5 bases). Germline CDR1 MNHEY, CDR2 SVGAGI. With 0 bases removed from V and 4 bases from J, the gap between germline ends came to 12 bases. The CDR3 is made up of 15 amino acids. The CDR3 nucleotides read TGTGCCAGCAGTTACTCCGCGCAGGGTCCCTATGGCTACACCTTC. It codes for CASSYSAQGPYGYTF.

This CDR3 is CASSYRVDYEQYF. The CDR3 DNA sequence: TGTGCCAGCAGTTACAGGGTTGACTACGAGCAGTACTTC. The gene calls are TRBV27 and TRBJ2-7; maybe TRBD1 (6 bases). The V gene lost 4 bases and the J gene lost 3 bases, with 10 bases spanning the gap. This CDR3 is 13 amino acids long. Looked up from germline, CDR1 is MNHEY and CDR2 is SMNVEV (reference sequence).

The chain has TRBV6-5 and TRBJ2-7; TRBD1 might be the D (6 bases). Germline V lookup: CDR1 MNHEY, CDR2 SVGAGI. V was trimmed by 4 bases and J by 3 bases, leaving 13 bases between them. The CDR3 is made up of 14 amino acids. This CDR3 is CASSSYREFYEQYF. CDR3 coding DNA: TGTGCCAGCAGTTCATACAGGGAATTCTACGAGCAGTACTTC.

The CDR3 bases are TGTGCCAGCAGCCCCGGACAGGCCAGTGGCTACACCTTC. Translating it yields CASSPGQASGYTF. The chain has TRBV3-1 (or the pseudogene TRBV3-2) and TRBJ1-2; 7 positions agree with TRBD1. The V gene end was trimmed by 4 bases and the J gene end by 7 bases; junction bases not matched to a gene: 6. The CDR3 sequence is 13 residues long. Germline CDR1 LGHDT, CDR2 YNNKEL (reference sequence).

DNA for the CDR3: TGCGCCAGCAGCTTGGGGGGCAATGAAAAACTGTTTTTT. Its translation: CASSLGGNEKLFF. The chain employs TRBV5-1 and TRBJ1-4, with D maybe TRBD1 (5 bases). V was cut by 0 bases and J by 5 bases, with 5 bases left in between. Germline V gene data show CDR1 as SGHRS and CDR2 as YFSETQ. The CDR3 covers 13 residues.

The chain joins TRBV7-6 to TRBJ2-5, with 12 bases that match TRBD2. The CDR3 length is 15 residues. V trimming: 1 base; J trimming: 5 bases; junction bases outside the gene matches: 2. Per germline, CDR1 SGHVS and CDR2 FNYEAQ. DNA for the CDR3: TGTGCCAGCAGCTTAGGACTAGCGGGAGTTGAGACCCAGTACTTC. It is translated as CASSLGLAGVETQYF.

The chain recombines TRBV7-2 with TRBJ1-6, with D perhaps TRBD1 (6 bases). Trimming shortened V by 6 bases and J by 4 bases, and 19 bases separated the two germline ends. The CDR3 loop spans 17 amino acids. Germline CDR1 SGHTA, CDR2 FQGNSA. CDR3 nucleotides: TGTGCCAGCAGGGACGACAGGATTCCACCGTATAATTCACCCCTCCACTTT. Protein sequence: CASRDDRIPPYNSPLHF.

The chain carries TRBV18 and TRBJ2-7, with TRBD1 matching over 7 bases. V lost 5 bases, J lost 4 bases, and 8 bases stayed unmatched. CDR3 length: 14 residues. In germline, CDR1 is KGHSH, CDR2 LQKENI. Here the CDR3 DNA reads TGTGCCAGCTCATCCGCGACAGGGCCTTACGAGCAGTACTTC. Amino acid sequence: CASSSATGPYEQYF.

This clone turned up a few times. This rearrangement joins TRBV6-2 or TRBV6-3 to TRBJ1-2; tentatively, D is TRBD1 (6 bases). Trimming took 6 bases from V and 4 from J, leaving 9 bases between them. This CDR3 spans 12 amino acids. Germline V gene sequence: CDR1 MNHEY, CDR2 SVGEGT. For the CDR3, the DNA is TGTGCCAGCAGCGACAGGTTCTATGGCTACACCTTC. It yields the protein CASSDRFYGYTF.

This chain uses TRBV6-5 with TRBJ2-1; weak D call: TRBD2 (6 bases). The CDR3 has 14 amino acids. V dropped 7 bases and J dropped 1 base, with 11 bases sitting between them. From germline, CDR1 is MNHEY and CDR2 SVGAGI. CDR3 nucleotides: TGTGCCAGCATGGAGGGAAATTCCTACAATGAGCAGTTCTTC. Translated, it gives CASMEGNSYNEQFF.

The chain carries TRBV4-1 and TRBJ1-5; no reliable D call. Per germline, CDR1 MGHRA and CDR2 YSYEKL. With 0 bases removed from V and 0 bases from J, the gap between germline ends came to 9 bases. The CDR3 loop spans 16 amino acids. The CDR3: CASSQDWPHSNQPQHF. The CDR3 DNA reads as TGCGCCAGCAGCCAAGATTGGCCTCATAGCAATCAGCCCCAGCATTTT.